This T cell receptor beta chain was profiled in a study of control samples from healthy donors and cancer patients. Some clones are missing from TCRdb's copy, which holds only in-frame ones; the method was immunoSEQ multiplex PCR. This table holds just under 75,000 clones, more than 75% found once. Trimming cost V 7 bases and J 7 bases; bases outside gene matches: 13. The CDR3 has 15 residues. The V gene's germline CDR1 is GTSNPN and CDR2 SVGIG (reference sequence). This chain joins TRBV30 and TRBJ1-2, with 12 bases that match TRBD1. This sequence was found in a woman aged 45-59 years in good health. Sequencing input: blood. The CDR3 nucleotides are TGTGCCTTCGCGAGCCGGGGACAGGGGGCGACTGGCTACACCTTC. This codes for CAFASRGQGATGYTF.